A selection of T cell receptor beta chains follows, all from one sample in a study of cytotoxic CD8 clonotypes in ibrutinib-treated CLL. This table comes from immunoSEQ multiplex PCR, and its TCRdb copy is limited to in-frame clones, with some not included. The top ten clones hold about 5.7% of a sample with fewer than 300,000 clones, around 76% of them seen once. Sequenced here: PBMCs, sampled at disease progression, from a patient treated with ibrutinib. Receptor source: a human donor with chronic lymphocytic leukemia. CDR3s include the opening cysteine and the closing phenylalanine or tryptophan.

>14|TRBV2|TRBJ2-5
CASRIRTGQETQYF
>14|TRBV11-2|TRBJ2-1
CASSLAGSFDEQFF
>19|TRBV4-1|TRBJ2-2
CASSQDPWLAGGRTGELFF
>15|TRBV5-1|TRBJ2-3
CASSPRGATTDTQYF
>12|TRBV25-1|TRBJ2-7
CASSEWGEEQYF
>14|TRBV4-1|TRBJ2-7
CASSPAGRMYEQYF
>15|TRBV6-5|TRBJ1-6
CASSRTVNHNSPLHF
>13|TRBV28|TRBJ2-7
CATGRQGAYEQYF
>13|TRBV29-1|TRBJ2-1
CSVVRDLNNEQFF
>13|TRBV7-8|TRBJ2-7
CASSLLQAREQYF
>14|TRBV2|TRBJ1-1
CASKVDRVSTEAFF
>13|TRBV10-3|TRBJ2-5
CAISEVWGETQYF
>15|TRBV15|TRBJ2-7
CATSRDPGQGEEQYF
>16|TRBV7-2|TRBJ1-2
CASSLAWSGGDYGYTF
>13|TRBV27|TRBJ2-1
CASSLTATYEQFF
>13|TRBV5-6|TRBJ1-1
CASSPGGGRRAFF
>14|TRBV6-5|TRBJ1-2
CASSYSNRNYGYTF
>15|TRBV5-4|TRBJ1-4
CASSLFSPTGEKLFF
>14|TRBV7-8|TRBJ2-7
CASSLGGRGSEQYF
>15|TRBV28|TRBJ2-6
CASSLMHSGANVLTF
>15|TRBV9|TRBJ2-3
CASSAYSGMTDTQYF
>14|TRBV6-5|TRBJ1-2
CASSTTGGDYGYTF
>14|TRBV6-1|TRBJ2-7
CASSEGYSSYEQYF
>15|TRBV6-5|TRBJ2-3
CASSQVGTGKDTQYF
>13|TRBV11-2|TRBJ2-7
CASRDRVPYEQYF
>16|TRBV9|TRBJ2-1
CASSVASGGYYNEQFF
>15|TRBV6-5|TRBJ1-1
CASSYTERGLTEAFF
>10|TRBV20-1|TRBJ2-1
CSAPRDEQFF
>16|TRBV27|TRBJ1-6
CASSVNGGTRGSPLHF
>12|TRBV29-1|TRBJ1-1
CSGGNWNTEAFF
>14|TRBV5-1|TRBJ2-3
CASSPELSTDTQYF
>16|TRBV7-6|TRBJ1-4
CASSLGVPATNEKLFF
>16|TRBV5-5|TRBJ1-1
CASSLTGSWMNTEAFF
>13|TRBV12-5|TRBJ2-3
CASAIGSTDTQYF
>13|TRBV7-2|TRBJ2-3
CASSLEFPDTQYF
>18|TRBV5-6|TRBJ1-2
CASSLDGVEGALVYGYTF
>16|TRBV5-1|TRBJ1-2
CASSAMLTGFDQGYTF
>13|TRBV27|TRBJ1-1
CASSWKRNTEAFF
>16|TRBV29-1|TRBJ2-7
CSVAPRSRDRSYEQYF
>14|TRBV10-2|TRBJ2-2
CASVESGRSGELFF
>16|TRBV18|TRBJ2-1
CASSAFDSSFYNEQFF
>14|TRBV29-1|TRBJ2-7
CSVWGQGAGYEQYF
>15|TRBV18|TRBJ2-7
CASSPLQGAPYEQYF
>17|TRBV19|TRBJ2-7
CASSIGGTGPLNYEQYF
>11|TRBV29-1|TRBJ2-1
CSVLGGEMQFF
>13|TRBV9|TRBJ2-7
CASSVDISYEQYF
>15|TRBV6-1|TRBJ1-2
CASRTTGGPGAGYTF
>14|TRBV18|TRBJ2-7
CASSPRGRAYEQYF
>14|TRBV7-9|TRBJ2-7
CASSLDLGVGEQYF
>14|TRBV6-1|TRBJ1-2
CASRDRGLGYGYTF
>13|TRBV10-2|TRBJ1-2
CASRPNRSYGYTF
>13|TRBV28|TRBJ1-5
CASSRQTAGRWHF
>16|TRBV2|TRBJ1-5
CASSQVGGLRNQPQHF